This T cell receptor (beta chain) was recovered during a study of T cells in Graves' hyperthyroidism and ophthalmopathy. Looking at the study overall: Peripheral blood was obtained at initial diagnosis, preceding any treatment.

This clonotype has at least ten counts. Its specificity is not known. Calling Graves' hyperthyroidism stable meant ophthalmopathy did not progress within 18 months. Hyperthyroidism had been newly diagnosed in patients aged 18 to 65, and its duration was under 2 months. Trimming cost V 6 bases and J 3 bases, with 12 bases left between them. The CDR3 is 14 amino acids. Study-wide points: Most thyroid clonotypes expanded above 0.001 were also detected in blood.

Amplified TCR beta CDR3 regions came from RNA transcripts. With the HTBI primer set, the TCR CDR3 went through a first round of RT-PCR. TCRdb itself ran the multiplex PCR reads through MiXCR, one entry per CDR3 protein. The sample has around 290,000 distinct CDR3 sequences, roughly 13% seen once. The V and J genes are TRBV12-3 or TRBV12-4 and TRBJ1-5; D remains ambiguous. The TCR sequence derives from a woman between 35 and 50 years old with Graves' hyperthyroidism. Material: blood. CDR3 loop: CASSSGIANQPQHF. The CDR3 bases are TGTGCCAGCAGCTCTGGGATCGCCAATCAGCCCCAGCATTTT.